The clone carrying this T cell receptor (beta chain) was detected many times. Its antigen remains unknown. Each single cDNA molecule received a unique molecular identifier. One entry per CDR3 protein, called by TCRdb with MiXCR from the 5' RACE reads. The sample holds about 98,000 distinct CDR3 sequences, over 10% seen once. The source of the sample is a study of early T cells in non-severe SARS-CoV-2 infection. General observations from the study: Matching results from VDJdb favored anti-spike CD8 responses, leaving private and CD4 specificities undetected.

V dropped 4 bases and J dropped 8; count of bases not matched to a gene: 4. The CDR3 sequence is 13 residues long. The chain couples TRBV12-3 or TRBV12-4 to TRBJ2-1; TRBD1 aligns across 8 bases. The receptor comes from an adult who was a healthcare worker with PCR-confirmed SARS-CoV-2 infection or an uninfected control (not recorded which). The material sequenced was whole blood. CDR3 residues: CASSSGQGHEQFF. CDR3 DNA sequence: TGTGCCAGCAGTTCCGGACAGGGTCATGAGCAGTTCTTC.